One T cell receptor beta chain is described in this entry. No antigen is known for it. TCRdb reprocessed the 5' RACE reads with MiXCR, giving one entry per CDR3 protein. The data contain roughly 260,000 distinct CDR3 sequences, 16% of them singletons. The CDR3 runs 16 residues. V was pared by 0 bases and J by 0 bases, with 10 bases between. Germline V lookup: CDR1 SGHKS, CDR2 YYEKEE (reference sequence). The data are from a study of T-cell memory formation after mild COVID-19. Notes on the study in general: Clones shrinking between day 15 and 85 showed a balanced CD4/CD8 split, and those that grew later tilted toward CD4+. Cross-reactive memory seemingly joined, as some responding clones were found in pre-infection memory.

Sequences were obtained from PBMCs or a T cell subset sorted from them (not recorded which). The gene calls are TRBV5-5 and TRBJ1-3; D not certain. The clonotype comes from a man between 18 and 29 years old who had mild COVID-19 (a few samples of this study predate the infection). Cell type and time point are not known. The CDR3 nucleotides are TGTGCCAGCAGCTTGGCCCGGGCCGACTCTGGAAACACCATATATTTT. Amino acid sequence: CASSLARADSGNTIYF.